Listed below are T cell receptor beta chains from one sample, sequenced in a study of cytomegalovirus exposure and HLA in healthy donors. Some clones are missing from TCRdb's copy, which holds only in-frame ones; the method was immunoSEQ multiplex PCR. The data hold 150,000 or so clones, with roughly 83% observed a single time. Sequencing input: PBMCs. The origin of the receptors is a young man in good health and CMV-seropositive. Each CDR3 is given with its conserved first and last residue. The D gene is left open where the match is weak. Clone sizes are given selectively: once, few, many, or a class where the clone is expanded.

TRBD2,TRBV7-2,TRBJ2-5,few,TGTGCCAGCAGCTTAGGGACTAGCGGGGCAGAGACCCAGTACTTC,CASSLGTSGAETQYF
.,TRBV7-6,TRBJ1-5,.,TGTGCCAGCAGCTTAGGTGTAGGGACAACGGGTCAGCCCCAGCATTTT,CASSLGVGTTGQPQHF
.,TRBV6-1,TRBJ1-4,.,TGTGCCAGCGGCAAGACTAATGAAAAACTGTTTTTT,CASGKTNEKLFF
.,TRBV28,TRBJ2-2,.,TGTGCCAGCAGTTTAGGGGGGTCCGGGGAGCTGTTTTTT,CASSLGGSGELFF
.,TRBV6-1,TRBJ2-5,.,TGTGCCAGCAGTGAAGCTGGGGCGAGACAAGAGACCCAGTACTTC,CASSEAGARQETQYF
.,TRBV30,TRBJ1-1,once,TGTGCCTGGACCAATGGACTAATCGACAGTAAGAACACTGAAGCTTTCTTT,CAWTNGLIDSKNTEAFF
.,TRBV6-5,TRBJ1-2,.,TGTGCCAGCAGTTACGGGCAGGGTGACGGCTACACCTTC,CASSYGQGDGYTF
TRBD2,TRBV7-3,TRBJ2-1,.,TGTGCCAGCAGCTACGGGAGGGAGGAGCAGTTCTTC,CASSYGREEQFF
TRBD2,TRBV9,TRBJ2-1,.,TGTGCCAGCAGCCTTTTAAGACTAGCAGTTTACAATGAGCAGTTCTTC,CASSLLRLAVYNEQFF
.,TRBV7-2,TRBJ2-5,many,TGTGCCAGCAGCTTAGCGAGCGCCCAAGAGACCCAGTACTTC,CASSLASAQETQYF
.,TRBV5-1,TRBJ1-3,.,TGCGCCAGCAGGGGGACGGGAGCAGGAAACACCATATATTTT,CASRGTGAGNTIYF
.,TRBV6-1,TRBJ1-1,.,TGTGCCAGCGCAGGGGTTCGAGGAGCTTTCTTT,CASAGVRGAFF
.,TRBV28,TRBJ1-1,.,TGTGCCAGCAGTTTCCCCGGGGGTACTGAAGCTTTCTTT,CASSFPGGTEAFF
TRBD2,TRBV27,TRBJ2-1,.,TGTGCCAGCAGGACGGGGGGCTCCTACAATGAGCAGTTCTTC,CASRTGGSYNEQFF
.,TRBV10-3,TRBJ1-2,.,TGTGCCATCAGTGAATCTACAGCTTACTATGGCTACACCTTC,CAISESTAYYGYTF
.,TRBV7-6,TRBJ2-6,.,TGTGCCAGCAGCCATTTGTCCCCGGCCAACGTCCTGACTTTC,CASSHLSPANVLTF
TRBD1,TRBV7-2,TRBJ2-5,.,TGTGCCAGCAGTTCACAGACAGGGGGCTACCAAGAGACCCAGTACTTC,CASSSQTGGYQETQYF
.,TRBV4-1,TRBJ1-1,.,TGCGCCAGCAGCCAAGATCCCCAGGGGAACACTGAAGCTTTCTTT,CASSQDPQGNTEAFF
.,TRBV6-4,TRBJ2-3,few,TGTGCCAGCAGTGACGGGGAGCGGGCCTCAGATACGCAGTATTTT,CASSDGERASDTQYF
.,TRBV7-6,TRBJ1-2,.,TGTGCCAGCAGCCAGGCATGTCGAAAGACCTATGGCTACACCTTC,CASSQACRKTYGYTF